Following are 20 T cell receptor beta chains from one sample sequenced in a study of T cells in Graves' hyperthyroidism and ophthalmopathy. Amplification yielded TCR beta CDR3 regions, with RNA transcripts as the source. First-round RT-PCR of the TCR CDR3 relied on the HTBI primer set. MiXCR, applied by TCRdb to the multiplex PCR reads, yields one record per CDR3 protein. The table records about 640,000 distinct CDR3 sequences, less than 25% of them present only once. The sequencing input was blood. The receptors were sampled from a man younger than 40 with Graves' ophthalmopathy.

Regarding this clonotype: The DNA is omitted, as the CDR3 cannot be located on it reliably, and the CDR3 follows TCRdb's listing. This rearrangement joins TRBV6-1 to TRBJ2-6; the table's D call of TRBD1 was not tested on the DNA. The CDR3 totals 11 residues, both ends included. Germline V gene data show CDR1 as MNHNS and CDR2 as SASEGT. The CDR3 sequence is CASSVGIGTTF.

The V gene is TRBV6-1, the J gene TRBJ2-7; TRBD1 agrees at 7 bases. From germline, CDR1 is MNHNS and CDR2 SASEGT. The CDR3 has 14 amino acids. V dropped 7 bases and J dropped 0; count of bases not matched to a gene: 6. The CDR3 loop reads CASKRGQSSYEQYF. CDR3 DNA: TGTGCCAGCAAACGGGGACAGAGCTCCTACGAGCAGTACTTC.

This clonotype was seen many times. The CDR3 coding sequence is TGTGCCAGCGGCGACAGGGTCTATGGCTACACCTTC. This sequence encodes CASGDRVYGYTF. V and J are TRBV6-1 and TRBJ1-2, with 7 positions matching TRBD1. In germline, CDR1 is MNHNS, CDR2 SASEGT. The CDR3 is made up of 12 amino acids. Unmatched junction bases numbered 4, after V lost 8 bases and J lost 4 bases.

The chain joins TRBV2 to TRBJ2-3; 7 nucleotides align to TRBD2. Unmatched junction bases numbered 7, after V lost 1 base and J lost 6 bases. The CDR3 spans 15 residues. CDR1 SNHLY and CDR2 FYNNEI come from the germline V gene. CDR3 in amino acids: CASSEDAGVFDTQYF. The DNA for the CDR3 is TGTGCCAGCAGTGAAGACGCGGGAGTCTTTGATACGCAGTATTTT.

On this clonotype itself: This may be a read error: a much more frequent sequence differs by one nucleotide. The chain links TRBV6-5 to TRBJ2-7; the match to TRBD1 covers 11 bases. This CDR3 spans 15 amino acids. Germline-derived CDR1 and CDR2 are MNHEY and SVGAGI. The CDR3 bases are TGTGCCAGCGGTTACTCGACTGGGACAGGGGGCGAGCAGTACTTC. As protein: CASGYSTGTGGEQYF.

This clonotype was counted a few times. The chain has TRBV30 and TRBJ1-6, with a weak D call TRBD1 (6 bases). This CDR3 spans 16 amino acids. Germline V gene data show CDR1 as GTSNPN and CDR2 as SVGIG (reference sequence). Trimming stripped 5 bases from V and 0 bases from J, with 14 bases between. The CDR3, as DNA: TGTGCCTGGCGCCTTAGGGGGAGCTCCTATAATTCACCCCTCCACTTT. Encoded protein: CAWRLRGSSYNSPLHF. The whole variable domain, remainder taken from reference TRBV30 and TRBJ1-6, is SQTIHQWPATLVQPVGSPLSLECTVEGTSNPNLYWYRQAAGRGLQLLFYSVGIGQISSEVPQNLSASRPQDRQFILSSKKLLLSDSGFYLCAWRLRGSSYNSPLHFGNGTRLTVT.

This chain links TRBV19 with TRBJ2-7; D might be TRBD1 or TRBD2, each matching 5 bases. CDR1 LNHDA and CDR2 SQIVND come from the germline V gene (reference sequence). V was trimmed by 5 bases and J by 6 bases, leaving 14 bases between them. The CDR3 has 13 amino acids. Written as DNA, the CDR3 is TGTGCCAGTAGTGCCCCAGGGAGCACCGAGCAGTACTTC. It specifies CASSAPGSTEQYF.

In its sample, this clonotype was seen many times. The chain is built from TRBV6-2 or TRBV6-3 and TRBJ2-7, with 9 bases identical to TRBD2. CDR3 length equals 17 residues. Germline V lookup: CDR1 MNHEY, CDR2 SVGEGT. V lost 7 bases, J lost 2 bases, and 15 bases stayed unmatched. The CDR3 loop reads CASTPRISSGRTYEQYF. CDR3 in DNA: TGTGCCAGCACCCCCCGTATCAGTAGCGGGAGAACCTACGAGCAGTACTTC.

This clonotype has a count of ten or more. The CDR3 reads CSAKGTSGSDEQYF. CDR3 in DNA: TGCAGTGCCAAAGGGACTAGCGGGAGCGACGAGCAGTACTTC. This chain links TRBV20-1 with TRBJ2-7; 14 nucleotides align to TRBD2. CDR1 DFQATT and CDR2 SNEGSKA come from the germline V gene (reference sequence). The CDR3 spans 14 residues. V dropped 6 bases and J dropped 5; count of bases not matched to a gene: 6.

This clonotype was detected a few times. V is TRBV2 and J is TRBJ2-3; TRBD2 agrees at 10 bases. CDR1 is SNHLY and CDR2 is FYNNEI in the germline V gene. The junction had 3 bases not matched to a gene; V was cut back by 1 base and J by 2 bases. This CDR3 spans 16 amino acids. CDR3 region: CASSEGLAGVTDTQYF. DNA of the CDR3: TGTGCCAGCAGTGAAGGTCTAGCGGGAGTCACAGATACGCAGTATTTT.

This chain uses TRBV4-1 with TRBJ2-3; the match to TRBD2 covers 12 bases. Germline V gives CDR1 MGHRA, CDR2 YSYEKL. The CDR3 is 17 residues long. The V and J ends lost 4 bases and 4 bases, in that order; junction bases with no gene match: 9. CDR3 nucleotide sequence: TGCGCCAGCAGCCGGGGGCTAGCGGGAGGGTCCCCAGATACGCAGTATTTT. Protein: CASSRGLAGGSPDTQYF.

V gene TRBV19 combines with J gene TRBJ2-7; tentative D call: TRBD1 (5 bases). V was shortened by 4 bases and J by 2 bases, with 15 bases between the two germline ends. This CDR3 comprises 15 residues. Germline CDR1 LNHDA, CDR2 SQIVND (reference sequence). CDR3 residues: CASSTSGRSAYEQYF. The CDR3 coding sequence is TGTGCCAGTAGTACTTCAGGGCGGAGTGCCTACGAGCAGTACTTC.

The rearrangement joins TRBV5-6 to TRBJ1-2; TRBD1 matches 7 bases. CDR3 length: 15 residues. With V trimmed by 2 bases and J by 2 bases, 6 bases remained unmatched. Germline CDR1 SGHDT, CDR2 YYEEEE. CDR3 sequence reads: CASSFPEQGNYGYTF. CDR3 nucleotides: TGTGCCAGCAGCTTCCCCGAACAGGGGAACTATGGCTACACCTTC.

This clonotype was recorded a few times. This chain connects TRBV30 to TRBJ2-7; tentative D call: TRBD2 (6 bases). The ends were cut back, 8 bases at V and 0 bases at J, with 11 bases in the middle. This CDR3 is 12 amino acids long. Germline V gives CDR1 GTSNPN, CDR2 SVGIG (reference sequence). The chain's CDR3 is CATRESSYEQYF. The CDR3 DNA sequence: TGTGCCACCCGGGAGAGCTCCTACGAGCAGTACTTC. Combining the CDR3 with reference TRBV30 and TRBJ2-7 gives the whole variable domain SQTIHQWPATLVQPVGSPLSLECTVEGTSNPNLYWYRQAAGRGLQLLFYSVGIGQISSEVPQNLSASRPQDRQFILSSKKLLLSDSGFYLCATRESSYEQYFGPGTRLTVT.

This clonotype was found many times. The chain joins TRBV7-9 to TRBJ2-3, with D possibly being TRBD2 (6 bases). The length of the CDR3 is 16 residues. The V end lost 8 bases, the J end lost 0 bases, and 18 bases lay between the germline ends. Germline V gives CDR1 SEHNR, CDR2 FQNEAQ (reference sequence). As DNA, the CDR3 is TGTGCCAGCCAGGGACTTAGACGGCGAAGCACAGATACGCAGTATTTT. This translates into CASQGLRRRSTDTQYF.

This clonotype was seen a handful of times. The genes are TRBV4-1 and TRBJ2-2; the D is unclear. Germline V gene data show CDR1 as MGHRA and CDR2 as YSYEKL. The CDR3 contains 13 residues. Trimming removed 5 bases from V and 7 bases from J, with 11 bases in between. Written as DNA, the CDR3 is TGCGCCAGCAGCTCAATTAGTATCGGGGAGCTGTTTTTT. This encodes CASSSISIGELFF.

This clonotype was detected a few times. The chain carries TRBV6-1 and TRBJ2-5; D is unclear. Germline lookup yields CDR1 MNHNS and CDR2 SASEGT. The CDR3 is 15 residues long. Trimming took 6 bases from V and 7 from J, leaving 21 bases between them. The CDR3 reads CASSSNRAPKRTQYF. The CDR3 DNA is TGTGCCAGCAGCTCCAACCGGGCACCAAAGCGGACCCAGTACTTC.

This clonotype has more than one count but fewer than ten. The chain has TRBV6-1 and TRBJ2-7; 10 positions match TRBD2. The CDR3 is 16 residues long. V shed 2 bases, J shed 5 bases, and the junction held 9 bases outside the gene matches. Looked up from germline, CDR1 is MNHNS and CDR2 is SASEGT. DNA of the CDR3: TGTGCCAGCAGTGAACCCCTAGCGGGAGTTCTTCACGAGCAGTACTTC. Translating it yields CASSEPLAGVLHEQYF.

The sample holds a few counts of this clonotype. This chain connects TRBV14 to TRBJ2-1; D unresolved. Deletions cut 0 bases from V and 11 bases from J, with 8 bases between. Germline CDR1 is SGHDN and CDR2 is FVKESK. The CDR3 has 12 residues. This chain's CDR3 is CASSQDRLQQFF. The CDR3 DNA reads as TGTGCCAGCAGCCAAGATAGGCTCCAGCAGTTCTTC. Using reference TRBV14 and TRBJ2-1 for the parts outside the CDR3, the full variable domain is EAGVTQFPSHSVIEKGQTVTLRCDPISGHDNLYWYRRVMGKEIKFLLHFVKESKQDESGMPNNRFLAERTGGTYSTLKVQPAELEDSGVYFCASSQDRLQQFFGPGTRLTVL.

The V gene is TRBV7-9, the J gene TRBJ2-3; D gene unclear. V gave up 3 bases and J gave up 1 base, with 11 bases separating them. Per the germline V gene, CDR1 is SEHNR and CDR2 is FQNEAQ (reference sequence). The CDR3 runs 15 residues. The CDR3 is CASSFQSHRTDTQYF. The CDR3 DNA reads TGTGCCAGCAGCTTCCAATCACACCGCACAGATACGCAGTATTTT.